This T cell receptor beta chain was found in a study of T cells expressing NK-cell markers. As for the study in general: Sorted CD3+CD56+NKG2C+, CD3+CD56+NKG2C- and CD3+CD56-NKG2C+ T-cell subsets were beta-chain profiled.

For each CDR3 protein, TCRdb gives one entry from its re-call of the 5' RACE reads, without DNA. Its listing shows a few hundred thousand distinct CDR3 sequences. Germline-derived CDR1 and CDR2 are SGHVS and FQNEAQ. This CDR3 is built from 13 residues. The V gene is TRBV7-8, the J gene TRBJ2-1; TCRdb picks TRBD1, but there is no DNA to check that call. Sequencing input: blood T cells: a sorted CD56 or NKG2C T cell subset, CD4+ or CD8+ T cells, or bulk PBMC T cells (not recorded which). This sequence originates from a man aged 18 to 70 in good health. The CDR3 is CATDSGGSQEQFF.